Each of the 4 T cell receptor beta chains below was sequenced from the same sample in a study of blood T cell repertoires in COVID-19. Measured with immunoSEQ multiplex PCR; TCRdb has only the in-frame clones, and not every one. The sample holds tens of thousands of clones, about four fifths seen once. What was sequenced was peripheral blood. The receptors were gathered from a human donor in a cohort sampled during active COVID-19.

The table lists this clone with a count of one. Germline and junction disagree at one end, which may indicate a read error. The J gene is TRBJ2-7, the V gene TRBV19; D uncertain. This CDR3 has 13 residues. Germline loops: CDR1 LNHDA, CDR2 SQIVND (reference sequence). CDR3 sequence: CASSIDHRDEQCF. In DNA, the CDR3 is TGTGCCAGTAGTATTGACCACAGAGACGAGCAGTGCTTC. Based on the CDR3 plus reference TRBV19 and TRBJ2-7, the full variable domain is DGGITQSPKYLFRKEGQNVTLSCEQNLNHDAMYWYRQDPGQGLRLIYYSQIVNDFQKGDIAEGYSVSREKKESFPLTVTSAQKNPTAFYLCASSIDHRDEQCFGPGTRLTVT.

V and J are TRBV29-1 and TRBJ1-1; 11 positions match TRBD1. CDR3 length: 16 amino acids. V was pared by 4 bases and J by 2 bases, with 9 bases of the junction left unmatched. Per germline, CDR1 SQVTM and CDR2 ANQGSEA. The CDR3 region is CSVGGTGGRLNTEAFF. The CDR3 region has the DNA TGCAGCGTTGGTGGGACAGGGGGTCGGTTAAACACTGAAGCTTTCTTT.

The gene calls are TRBV5-4 and TRBJ2-7; TRBD1 might be the D (6 bases). Trimming pared 4 bases from V and 4 bases from J, leaving 15 bases between. Germline V gene data show CDR1 as SGHNT and CDR2 as YYREEE (reference sequence). This CDR3 spans 14 amino acids. CDR3 region: CASSPRDRTYEQYF. The DNA for the CDR3 is TGTGCCAGCAGCCCCAGAGACAGGACTTACGAGCAGTACTTC.

The chain links TRBV28 to TRBJ2-1; 9 positions match TRBD2. This CDR3 has 16 amino acids. Germline CDR1 is MDHEN and CDR2 is SYDVKM. The J segment lost 0 bases and the V segment lost 8 bases, leaving 8 bases of the junction unmatched. CDR3 sequence: CASLSKRGVSYNEQFF. CDR3 coding DNA: TGTGCCAGCCTCTCCAAGCGGGGGGTCTCCTACAATGAGCAGTTCTTC. The variable domain in full, with the rest retrieved from reference TRBV28 and TRBJ2-1, is DVKVTQSSRYLVKRTGEKVFLECVQDMDHENMFWYRQDPGLGLRLIYFSYDVKMKEKGDIPEGYSVSREKKERFSLILESASTNQTSMYLCASLSKRGVSYNEQFFGPGTRLTVL.